A single sample is the source of the 16 T cell receptor beta chains below, sequenced in a study of shared clonotypes between healthy human individuals. Only in-frame clones appear in the TCRdb table, and some are missing; sequencing was by immunoSEQ multiplex PCR. Here the sample spans over a million clones, approximately 96% being singletons. Source material: naive CD4+ T cells sorted from blood. As for subset: CD45RA+ positively selected. The source of these receptors is a man under 40 in good health.

V is TRBV7-8 and J is TRBJ2-1, with TRBD2 matching over 7 bases. V shed 2 bases, J shed 6 bases, and the junction held 16 bases outside the gene matches. CDR1 SGHVS and CDR2 FQNEAQ come from the germline V gene. This CDR3 is 18 amino acids long. CDR3 residues: CASSLRGVVGRWANEQFF. The CDR3 DNA sequence: TGTGCCAGCAGCTTACGTGGTGTAGTCGGGAGGTGGGCCAATGAGCAGTTCTTC. Together with reference TRBV7-8 and TRBJ2-1, the CDR3 gives the full variable domain: GAGVSQSPRYKVAKRGQDVALRCDPISGHVSLFWYQQALGQGPEFLTYFQNEAQLDKSGLPSDRFFAERPEGSVSTLKIQRTQQEDSAVYLCASSLRGVVGRWANEQFFGPGTRLTVL.

The J gene is TRBJ2-2, the V gene TRBV6-5; D uncertain. With 6 bases removed from V and 1 base from J, the gap between germline ends came to 9 bases. CDR1 MNHEY and CDR2 SVGAGI come from the germline V gene. The CDR3 has 14 residues. For the CDR3, the DNA is TGTGCCAGCAGGCCCGACTGGAACACCGGGGAGCTGTTTTTT. Translated: CASRPDWNTGELFF.

The rearrangement uses TRBV18 and TRBJ1-3, with unresolved D. The ends were cut back, 2 bases at V and 2 bases at J, with 7 bases in the middle. The CDR3 contains 14 residues. From germline, CDR1 is KGHSH and CDR2 LQKENI. The CDR3 DNA reads TGTGCCAGCTCACCATTCGGGGCTGGAAACACCATATATTTT. This translates into CASSPFGAGNTIYF.

The rearrangement links TRBV10-1 to TRBJ2-3; 13 positions match TRBD2. The CDR3 is 16 residues long. In germline, CDR1 is WNHNN, CDR2 SYGVQD (reference sequence). With 2 bases clipped from V and 4 bases from J, the junction kept 3 bases outside the gene matches. The CDR3 protein is CASSEGTSGIADTQYF. CDR3 nucleotide sequence: TGCGCCAGCAGTGAGGGGACTAGCGGGATTGCAGATACGCAGTATTTT.

The chain combines TRBV6-5 with TRBJ1-5; D gene ambiguous. V was pared by 6 bases and J by 9 bases, with 15 bases between. Germline lookup yields CDR1 MNHEY and CDR2 SVGAGI. This CDR3 spans 13 amino acids. The CDR3 here is CASSYGRGWPQHF. The CDR3, as DNA: TGTGCCAGCAGCTACGGGCGGGGATGGCCCCAGCATTTT.

The V gene is TRBV15, the J gene TRBJ1-5, with D possibly TRBD1 on 6 matching bases. CDR1 LNHNV and CDR2 YYDKDF come from the germline V gene (reference sequence). The CDR3 has 14 amino acids. With 5 bases removed from V and 7 bases from J, the gap between germline ends came to 15 bases. The CDR3 DNA reads TGTGCCACCAGCCACACAGGGTTCAACCAGCCCCAGCATTTT. Translated: CATSHTGFNQPQHF. Supplemented by reference TRBV15 and TRBJ1-5, the full variable domain reads DAMVIQNPRYQVTQFGKPVTLSCSQTLNHNVMYWYQQKSSQAPKLLFHYYDKDFNNEADTPDNFQSRRPNTSFCFLDIRSPGLGDTAMYLCATSHTGFNQPQHFGDGTRLSIL.

The chain carries TRBV10-3 and TRBJ2-5; no clear D. Germline V gene data show CDR1 as ENHRY and CDR2 as SYGVKD. V lost 6 bases and J 5 bases, leaving 10 bases between the germline ends. The CDR3 has 12 amino acids. Written as DNA, the CDR3 is TGTGCCATCAGCACTAATGATGAGACCCAGTACTTC. As protein: CAISTNDETQYF.

V and J are TRBV19 and TRBJ2-7; the match to TRBD2 covers 9 bases. Trimming removed 4 bases from V and 3 bases from J; junction bases left unmatched: 4. The CDR3 has 14 amino acids. Germline V lookup: CDR1 LNHDA, CDR2 SQIVND (reference sequence). CDR3 nucleotides: TGTGCCAGTAGTAATAGCGGGAGTAGCTACGAGCAGTACTTC. This encodes CASSNSGSSYEQYF.

The chain has TRBV5-1 and TRBJ2-2; possible D gene TRBD2, 6 bases. V shed 4 bases and J shed 6 bases, with 19 bases lying between them. The CDR3 totals 16 residues. CDR1 SGHRS and CDR2 YFSETQ come from the germline V gene. The CDR3 coding sequence is TGCGCCAGCAGCCCGGACCGGGACTTGCACGCCGGGGAGCTGTTTTTT. Residues: CASSPDRDLHAGELFF.

The V call is TRBV5-1, the J call TRBJ2-7; weak D call: TRBD1 (5 bases). In germline, CDR1 is SGHRS, CDR2 YFSETQ. Trimming took 3 bases from V and 3 from J, leaving 13 bases between them. This CDR3 contains 14 residues. CDR3 DNA: TGCGCCAGCAGCTCGACAGTTGGAAACTACGAGCAGTACTTC. Its translation is CASSSTVGNYEQYF.

The chain combines TRBV19 with TRBJ1-2, with 7 bases identical to TRBD1. This CDR3 region has 13 residues. J gave up 4 bases and V 7 bases, and 6 bases lay outside the gene matches. Germline V lookup: CDR1 LNHDA, CDR2 SQIVND (reference sequence). The CDR3 spells CASTLRGFYGYTF. CDR3 in DNA: TGTGCCAGTACACTCAGGGGGTTCTATGGCTACACCTTC.

The gene calls are TRBV12-5 and TRBJ2-3; 12 nucleotides match TRBD2. The CDR3 covers 16 residues. CDR1 and CDR2 from the germline V gene are LGHNT and FRNRAP. J was trimmed by 5 bases and V by 1 base; bases with no gene match: 4. CDR3 DNA: TGTGCTAGTGGTTTGGGACTAGCGGGAGTTGAAGATACGCAGTATTTT. It is translated as CASGLGLAGVEDTQYF.

The chain employs TRBV10-3 and TRBJ1-2; 8 positions agree with TRBD1. Germline CDR1 ENHRY, CDR2 SYGVKD. Trimming cost V 11 bases and J 7 bases; bases outside gene matches: 6. The CDR3 runs to 11 residues. The CDR3 coding sequence is TGTGCCGTCACAGGGGGTGTTGGCTACACCTTC. It codes for CAVTGGVGYTF.

V usage is TRBV28 and J usage is TRBJ2-2, with 9 bases aligning to TRBD2. The CDR3 extends over 15 amino acids. Germline CDR1 MDHEN, CDR2 SYDVKM. V shed 5 bases and J 5 bases; nucleotides not matched to a gene: 6. The CDR3 here is CASSPSLAGTGELFF. The CDR3 DNA reads TGTGCCAGCAGTCCGAGTCTAGCGGGAACCGGGGAGCTGTTTTTT.

Here the CDR3 reads CASSFGAETDTQYF. The CDR3 nucleotides are TGTGCCAGCAGTTTTGGGGCGGAGACAGATACGCAGTATTTT. This chain uses TRBV6-6 with TRBJ2-3; tentatively, D is TRBD1 (5 bases). Trimming left V 4 bases short and J 3 bases short, with 11 bases between. There are 14 residues in the CDR3. Germline assignment: CDR1 MNHNY and CDR2 SVGAGI (reference sequence).

The chain combines TRBV7-9 with TRBJ2-1, with TRBD2 matching over 8 bases. Per the germline V gene, CDR1 is SEHNR and CDR2 is FQNEAQ (reference sequence). This CDR3 has 15 residues. With V trimmed by 5 bases and J by 7 bases, 10 bases remained unmatched. The CDR3 sequence is CASSIRTSSTNEQFF. CDR3 bases: TGTGCCAGCAGCATCCGGACTAGCTCAACGAATGAGCAGTTCTTC.